This T cell receptor (beta chain) was identified in a study of blood T cell repertoires in COVID-19 (TCRdb year 2020). In terms of the full investigation: Samples from collaborators originated in the United States, Italy and Spain and spanned both the acute and convalescent phases of COVID-19. The material from the prospective study consisted of cDNA or gDNA derived from T cells, B-cell-depleted T cells, or PBMCs. Nearly every sample came with metadata listing a de-identified subject ID, COVID-19 status, age in years and sex. Where available, HLA class I and class II types were obtained from metadata supplied by the sample provider rather than from assay-based typing. The repertoires were released in a freely available public database intended as a resource for research on the immune response to SARS-CoV-2. The samples were drawn from two sources: the first 160 participants of the ongoing ImmuneRACE study, and 1,200 or so subjects contributed by 6 global collaborators. Subjects who had been exposed to COVID-19, were actively infected with it, or had recovered from it provided the deeply sampled blood TCRbeta repertoires that made up the dataset. Overall study results and their limits: How much clinical and demographic metadata was included differed by source and by participant, and the metadata was provided uncurated.

TCRbeta CDR3 regions were amplified from genomic DNA using the immunoSEQ Assay, a bias-controlled multiplex PCR. As for the authors' bioinformatics: The number of nucleated cells in each sample was estimated from the amplification of reference gene primers within the assay. To quantify the absolute abundance of each unique TCRbeta CDR3 rearrangement, sequence reads were collapsed and filtered. For each sample, productive Simpson clonality was calculated by taking the square root of Simpson's diversity index across productive rearrangements. TCRdb holds this immuneACCESS table with in-frame rearrangements only. Some clones are missing; in checked studies, unresolved V genes explain under half, and the rest has no known cause. The D gene and trimming were derived from the DNA, and the V and J assignments and clone size from that table. The table for this sample lists about 200,000 clones; around 94% of them were counted only once. Together, the top ten hold 0.76% of the sample.

In Seattle, one collaborating source enrolled patients while the infection was active and tracked those patients longitudinally over the course of disease. Whole blood was collected in K2EDTA tubes by collaborating institutions according to the institutions' own protocols. For TCRbeta analysis, collaborators shipped samples in one of three forms: frozen whole blood, isolated PBMCs, or DNA extracted from either of those sample types. Concerning this clone itself: No antigen is known for it. The record has no base qualities; no much larger clone is one base away.

Spanning cysteine to phenylalanine, the CDR3 consists of 15 amino acids. Just CDR3 DNA is preserved here, 45 bases in frame from base 1. CDR1 and CDR2 (LNHDA, SQIVND) derive from the germline V gene (reference sequence). Here V drops 5 bases and J drops 8 bases, and the junction holds 7 bases not matched to any gene. This receptor was identified in a man aged 30-40 years with COVID-19, enrolled during active disease. Recombination joined TRBV19 with TRBJ2-1, with 12 bases aligning to TRBD1. Sequencing was carried out using peripheral blood. Here the CDR3 is given as CASSFRDRGRDEQFF. The DNA is as follows: TGTGCCAGTAGTTTTCGGGACAGGGGGCGTGATGAGCAGTTCTTC.